The entry below gives a single T cell receptor beta chain sequence along with its context. Its specific antigen is unknown. There are no base qualities to consult, and no much larger clone falls within one base. The data stem from a study of T cell changes during pregnancy in multiple sclerosis (dated by TCRdb to the late 2010s). Broadly, across the study: The study examined how the T cell repertoire changed over the course of pregnancy in women with multiple sclerosis.

The method behind the library was the immunoSEQ multiplex PCR assay. TCRdb obtained this table from immuneACCESS and retained in-frame rearrangements with V and J assigned. These tables miss some clones; where compared with another copy, unresolved V genes account for less than half of the shortfall, and the remainder is unexplained. The table for this sample lists about 67,000 clones; more than 85% of them were counted only once. Clones ranked in the top ten supply 1.4% of the sample. V loses 3 bases of germline sequence and J loses 2 bases, and the interval between the two ends is 14 bases. Looking up the germline V gene yields CDR1 SGHRS and CDR2 YFSETQ. The cysteine opens and the phenylalanine closes a CDR3 of 15 amino acids. The retained sequence is limited to the CDR3, 45 bases, with the frame set at the first base.

The chain couples TRBV5-1 to TRBJ1-1, with no D gene named confidently. This sample comprised peripheral blood, obtained in the second trimester of pregnancy. The origin of this receptor is a female donor with multiple sclerosis, enrolled in a pregnancy study. The CDR3 protein: CASSWSSPSNTEAFF. The DNA is as follows: TGCGCCAGCAGCTGGTCCTCGCCCAGTAACACTGAAGCTTTCTTT.